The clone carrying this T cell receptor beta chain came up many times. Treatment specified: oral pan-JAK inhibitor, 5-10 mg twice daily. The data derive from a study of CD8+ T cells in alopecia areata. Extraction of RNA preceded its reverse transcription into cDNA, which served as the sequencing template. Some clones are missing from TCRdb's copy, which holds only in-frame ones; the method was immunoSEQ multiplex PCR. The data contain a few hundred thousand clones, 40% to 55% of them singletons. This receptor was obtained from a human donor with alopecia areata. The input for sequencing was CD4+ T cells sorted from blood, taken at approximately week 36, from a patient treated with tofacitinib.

Written as DNA, the CDR3 is TGTGCCAGTCCCGGGGCGGGAGGTGGAGATACGCAGTATTTT. Protein sequence: CASPGAGGGDTQYF. This sequence joins TRBV7-2 and TRBJ2-3; 8 bases are shared with TRBD2. V shed 9 bases, J shed 5 bases, and the junction held 10 bases outside the gene matches. This CDR3 is built from 14 residues. Germline-derived CDR1 and CDR2 are SGHTA and FQGNSA.